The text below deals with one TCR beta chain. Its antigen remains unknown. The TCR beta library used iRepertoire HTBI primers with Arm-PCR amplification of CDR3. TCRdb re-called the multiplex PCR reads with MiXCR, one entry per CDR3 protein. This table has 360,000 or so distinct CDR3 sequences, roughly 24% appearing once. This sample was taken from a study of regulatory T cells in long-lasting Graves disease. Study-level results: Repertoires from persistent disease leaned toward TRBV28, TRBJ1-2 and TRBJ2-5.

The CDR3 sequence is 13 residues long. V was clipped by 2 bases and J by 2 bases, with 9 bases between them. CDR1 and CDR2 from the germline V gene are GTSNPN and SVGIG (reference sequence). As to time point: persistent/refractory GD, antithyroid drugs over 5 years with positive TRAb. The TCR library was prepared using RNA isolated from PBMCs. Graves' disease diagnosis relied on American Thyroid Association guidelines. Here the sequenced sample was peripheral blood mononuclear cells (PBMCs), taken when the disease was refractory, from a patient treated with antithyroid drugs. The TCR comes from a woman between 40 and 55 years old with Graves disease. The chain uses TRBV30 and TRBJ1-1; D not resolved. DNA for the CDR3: TGTGCCTGGAGTAATCAGGTAAACACTGAAGCTTTCTTT. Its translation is CAWSNQVNTEAFF.